The rows below give T cell receptor beta chains drawn from one sample of a study of memory CD4+ T cells and cytomegalovirus serostatus. The protocol was immunoSEQ multiplex PCR, while the TCRdb copy is restricted to in-frame clones and leaves out a portion. The sample includes tens of thousands of clones, over 65% of them seen just once. Sequencing input: memory CD4+ T cells from blood. These receptors all stem from an adult in good health and CMV-seronegative. Both conserved end residues are part of each CDR3.

j_call | v_call | cdr3_aa
TRBJ2-1 | TRBV2 | CASRQGAYNEQFF
TRBJ2-5 | TRBV7-9 | CASRAIAAEETQYF
TRBJ2-5 | TRBV9 | CASSVAGWGQETQYF
TRBJ2-1 | TRBV19 | CASSIGRYNEQFF
TRBJ1-3 | TRBV25-1 | CASSDQDRGRNTIYF
TRBJ2-7 | TRBV6-1 | CASSETGRSYEQYF
TRBJ2-3 | TRBV6-1 | CASSFRGDTQYF
TRBJ2-3 | TRBV30 | CAWTGLGGASTDTQYF
TRBJ1-1 | TRBV30 | CAWSSGGTAEAFF
TRBJ2-3 | TRBV6-5 | CASSFGGSDTQYF
TRBJ2-1 | TRBV6-5 | CASRTRDNEQFF
TRBJ1-2 | TRBV30 | CAWSKPTGRRANYGYTF
TRBJ2-4 | TRBV6-1 | CASSEDHADIQYF
TRBJ2-1 | TRBV30 | CAWRNRGDGQFF
TRBJ1-1 | TRBV5-1 | CASSLEWDVTEAFF
TRBJ1-6 | TRBV5-1 | CASRPGGTGSYSYNSPLHF
TRBJ1-3 | TRBV9 | CASSVGGAVASGNTIYF
TRBJ2-5 | TRBV2 | CASSERLAGAGGETQYF
TRBJ2-5 | TRBV30 | CAYRRGGAETQYF
TRBJ2-2 | TRBV11-3 | CASSLGQGANTGELFF
TRBJ1-1 | TRBV6-5 | CASRRGLGNTEAFF
TRBJ2-4 | TRBV19 | CASSIQVDLAKNIQYF
TRBJ1-2 | TRBV6-6 | CASSPPGYTF
TRBJ2-2 | TRBV4-1 | CASSQDRWTGVTAGELFF
TRBJ1-5 | TRBV6-1 | CASSENVPPVHF
TRBJ2-1 | TRBV2 | CASSDRGFYNEQFF